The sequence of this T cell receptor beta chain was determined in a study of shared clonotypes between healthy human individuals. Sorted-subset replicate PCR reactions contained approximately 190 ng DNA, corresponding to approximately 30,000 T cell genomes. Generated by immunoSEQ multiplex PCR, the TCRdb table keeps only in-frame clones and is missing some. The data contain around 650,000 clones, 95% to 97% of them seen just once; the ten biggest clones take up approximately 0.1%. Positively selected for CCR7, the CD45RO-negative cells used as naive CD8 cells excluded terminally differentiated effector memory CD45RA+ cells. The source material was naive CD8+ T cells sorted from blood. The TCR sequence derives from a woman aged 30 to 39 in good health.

The CDR3 coding sequence is TGTGCCAGCAGCTTATCAGACCCTATTAACACTGAAGCTTTCTTT. This codes for CASSLSDPINTEAFF. This chain connects TRBV7-6 to TRBJ1-1, with unresolved D. CDR1 is SGHVS and CDR2 is FNYEAQ in the germline V gene. The V gene lost 2 bases and the J gene lost 2 bases, with 12 bases spanning the gap. CDR3 length equals 15 residues.